This T cell receptor beta chain is drawn from a study of shared clonotypes between healthy human individuals. The V gene lost 1 base and the J gene lost 2 bases, with 11 bases spanning the gap. Germline V gene lookup returns CDR1 SEHNR and CDR2 FQNEAQ (reference sequence). CDR3 length: 15 amino acids. This clone was counted a single time. Antigen: not known. Study-wide results and caveats: The study generally estimated greater richness for naive than memory subsets.

Profiling relied on immunoSEQ multiplex PCR, and the TCRdb table lists in-frame clones only, not all of them. The top ten hold around 1.1% of the sample, which has about 2 million clones, over 85% seen once. CD45RO-negative cells were positively selected for CCR7, leaving out terminally differentiated effector memory CD45RA+ cells. This chain connects TRBV7-9 to TRBJ1-1; D might be TRBD1 (5 bases). The TCR sequence derives from a young man in good health. The sample taken for sequencing was naive CD8+ T cells sorted from blood. The CDR3 loop is CASSLGSGINTEAFF. As DNA, the CDR3 is TGTGCCAGCAGCTTAGGGTCAGGGATTAACACTGAAGCTTTCTTT.